This TCR beta chain was identified in a study of T cell repertoires in cytomegalovirus infection. Study-wide context: Use of recently identified HLA-C-restricted and well-studied HLA-B-restricted CMV epitopes was part of the study.

TCRdb ran MiXCR on the reads and lists one entry per CDR3 protein. The table lists about 140,000 distinct CDR3 sequences, about 32% of them singletons, with 45% to 60% in the top ten. Study results and limitations: Summed frequency of public TCR beta families distinguished CMV carriers with the relevant HLA. HLA-C-restricted CMV-specific TCR beta clonotypes prevailed in the ex vivo response.

The V gene's germline CDR1 is SEHNR and CDR2 FQNEAQ (reference sequence). The ends lost 6 bases at V and 3 bases at J; junction bases unmatched: 11. This CDR3 spans 16 amino acids. As concerns this clonotype: The antigen is unknown.

This TCR was sampled from a human donor in good health (CMV status not recorded). Some clones in this sample may be carry-over from other donors' samples. V usage is TRBV7-9 and J usage is TRBJ2-5, with 9 bases that match TRBD2. This specimen was CD8+ T cells from cultured PBMCs, taken from culture after CMV antigen stimulation. As DNA, the CDR3 is TGTGCCAGCAGACCCCCCGGCGGGGGGGCAGAAGAGACCCAGTACTTC. It yields the protein CASRPPGGGAEETQYF. The full variable domain, its missing parts supplied by reference TRBV7-9 and TRBJ2-5, is DTGVSQNPRHKITKRGQNVTFRCDPISEHNRLYWYRQTLGQGPEFLTYFQNEAQLEKSRLLSDRFSAERPKGSFSTLEIQRTEQGDSAMYLCASRPPGGGAEETQYFGPGTRLLVL.